This entry lists 32 T cell receptor beta chains sequenced from one sample in a study of shared clonotypes between healthy human individuals. Only CD45RO-negative cells positively selected for CCR7 counted as naive CD8 cells, so terminally differentiated effector memory CD45RA+ cells were excluded. Clones were sequenced by immunoSEQ multiplex PCR, and TCRdb holds only the in-frame ones, with some missing. The profile covers some 740,000 clones, with around 93% appearing a single time and around 24% taken by the ten largest. The source material was naive CD8+ T cells sorted from blood. The receptors shown here come from a young man in good health.

The rearrangement links TRBV7-6 to TRBJ2-1, with 7 nucleotides matching TRBD1. The junction had 3 bases not matched to a gene; V was cut back by 5 bases and J by 5 bases. This CDR3 has 13 residues. Per the germline V gene, CDR1 is SGHVS and CDR2 is FNYEAQ. DNA of the CDR3: TGTGCCAGCAGCCGGGGACAGCACAATGAGCAGTTCTTC. Translation: CASSRGQHNEQFF.

This clone was recorded only once. The chain has TRBV30 and TRBJ1-1; D call uncertain. Germline V gene sequence: CDR1 GTSNPN, CDR2 SVGIG (reference sequence). The CDR3 is 12 residues long. V lost 1 base and J lost 0, with 3 bases in between. The CDR3 reads CAWSEMNTEAFF. CDR3 sequence (DNA): TGTGCCTGGAGTGAAATGAACACTGAAGCTTTCTTT.

V gene TRBV7-9 combines with J gene TRBJ2-1; tentative D call: TRBD1 (5 bases). V was trimmed by 4 bases and J by 10 bases, leaving 11 bases between them. Per germline, CDR1 SEHNR and CDR2 FQNEAQ (reference sequence). The CDR3 consists of 12 residues. CDR3 region: CASSSRGGEQFF. CDR3 DNA sequence: TGTGCCAGCAGCTCTAGGGGTGGAGAGCAGTTCTTC.

The V call is TRBV10-3, the J call TRBJ1-2; possible D gene TRBD1, 6 bases. V shed 9 bases and J shed 4 bases, with 9 bases lying between them. CDR1 is ENHRY, CDR2 SYGVKD, per germline. The CDR3 is made up of 11 amino acids. CDR3 nucleotides: TGTGCCATACAGGGACTCTATGGCTACACCTTC. As protein: CAIQGLYGYTF.

V usage is TRBV11-2 and J usage is TRBJ2-2; 10 positions match TRBD1. From germline, CDR1 is SGHAT and CDR2 FQNNGV. This CDR3 spans 16 amino acids. With V trimmed by 6 bases and J by 1 base, 5 bases remained unmatched. This CDR3 is CASRPTGGLNTGELFF. DNA for the CDR3: TGTGCCAGCAGACCGACAGGGGGCCTGAACACCGGGGAGCTGTTTTTT.

CDR3 bases: TGTGCCAGCAGCTTCGGGCCCAACAATGAGCAGTTCTTC. It encodes CASSFGPNNEQFF. This chain connects TRBV7-3 to TRBJ2-1; D unresolved. Trimming stripped 3 bases from V and 5 bases from J, with 8 bases between. The CDR3 extends over 13 amino acids. Germline CDR1 SGHTA, CDR2 FQGTGA. The full variable domain, in which reference TRBV7-3 and TRBJ2-1 provide the parts outside the CDR3, is GAGVSQTPSNKVTEKGKYVELRCDPISGHTALYWYRQSLGQGPEFLIYFQGTGAADDSGLPNDRFFAVRPEGSVSTLKIQRTERGDSAVYLCASSFGPNNEQFFGPGTRLTVL.

The chain employs TRBV11-2 and TRBJ2-1; D possibly matches TRBD1 or TRBD2 (6 bases each). Germline V gene sequence: CDR1 SGHAT, CDR2 FQNNGV. The ends were cut back, 4 bases at V and 0 bases at J, with 16 bases in the middle. The CDR3 loop spans 17 amino acids. CDR3 coding DNA: TGTGCCAGCAGCTCTAGGGGGGTTGAGAGCTCCTACAATGAGCAGTTCTTC. Its translation is CASSSRGVESSYNEQFF.

This chain joins TRBV4-1 and TRBJ1-4; weak D call: TRBD1 (5 bases). CDR3 length: 16 amino acids. The V gene's germline CDR1 is MGHRA and CDR2 YSYEKL. V shed 1 base and J shed 2 bases, with 11 bases lying between them. The CDR3 sequence is CASSQVHRGTNEKLFF. The CDR3 DNA is TGCGCCAGCAGCCAAGTCCATCGGGGGACTAATGAAAAACTGTTTTTT.

The V gene is TRBV2, the J gene TRBJ2-7, with a possible D match to TRBD2 (5 bases). The CDR3 has 14 amino acids. The V and J ends lost 3 bases and 4 bases respectively, with 13 bases between them. Looked up from germline, CDR1 is SNHLY and CDR2 is FYNNEI. CDR3 in DNA: TGTGCCAGCAGTGATGACACCACGGGGTACGAGCAGTACTTC. It encodes CASSDDTTGYEQYF.

This clone was seen once. This rearrangement joins TRBV7-6 to TRBJ1-5, with 7 bases lining up with TRBD1. J gave up 3 bases and V 1 base, and 3 bases lay outside the gene matches. The CDR3 has 15 residues. Germline CDR1 and CDR2: SGHVS and FNYEAQ. CDR3 residues: CASSLGTGSNQPQHF. In DNA form, the CDR3 reads TGTGCCAGCAGCTTAGGGACAGGTTCCAATCAGCCCCAGCATTTT.

This rearrangement joins TRBV2 to TRBJ2-3; D is ambiguous. The germline V gene encodes CDR1 SNHLY and CDR2 FYNNEI. The ends were cut back, 4 bases at V and 0 bases at J, with 11 bases in the middle. The CDR3 contains 15 residues. CDR3 nucleotides: TGTGCCAGCAGTGGGCCTATTTCTAGCACAGATACGCAGTATTTT. Protein sequence: CASSGPISSTDTQYF.

The genes are TRBV20-1 and TRBJ2-1; D tentatively fits TRBD1 or TRBD2 (5 bases each). This CDR3 contains 10 residues. Trimming pared 6 bases from V and 9 bases from J, leaving 9 bases between. Germline V gives CDR1 DFQATT, CDR2 SNEGSKA (reference sequence). In nucleotides, the CDR3 is TGCAGTGCGAGTGGGGGTGAGCAGTTCTTC. Residues: CSASGGEQFF.

This clone was counted a few times. For the CDR3, the DNA is TGTGCCAGCAGCCCGATCGGACAGGCTCAGGATGGCTACACCTTC. This encodes CASSPIGQAQDGYTF. The chain is built from TRBV7-9 and TRBJ1-2, with 7 positions matching TRBD1. V lost 5 bases and J lost 6; bases outside the gene matches: 12. Germline lookup yields CDR1 SEHNR and CDR2 FQNEAQ (reference sequence). The CDR3 is made up of 15 amino acids. Filled out from reference TRBV7-9 and TRBJ1-2, the complete variable domain reads DTGVSQNPRHKITKRGQNVTFRCDPISEHNRLYWYRQTLGQGPEFLTYFQNEAQLEKSRLLSDRFSAERPKGSFSTLEIQRTEQGDSAMYLCASSPIGQAQDGYTFGSGTRLTVV.

The gene calls are TRBV12-5 and TRBJ2-3, with D perhaps TRBD2 (5 bases). CDR3 size: 14 residues. From germline, CDR1 is LGHNT and CDR2 FRNRAP. Trimming took 6 bases from V and 0 from J, leaving 10 bases between them. CDR3 amino acids: CASGAETSTDTQYF. The CDR3 nucleotides read TGTGCTAGTGGAGCGGAGACTAGCACAGATACGCAGTATTTT.

This chain joins TRBV29-1 and TRBJ1-1, with 10 bases matching TRBD1. Germline trimming cut 4 bases from V and 7 bases from J; bases unmatched to any gene: 3. Germline V gene lookup returns CDR1 SQVTM and CDR2 ANQGSEA. The CDR3 loop spans 12 amino acids. The CDR3 DNA follows: TGCAGCGTTGTTGGGACAGGGGTTGAAGCTTTCTTT. Its translation is CSVVGTGVEAFF.

The chain links TRBV27 to TRBJ2-3; D uncertain. This CDR3 has 13 residues. Trimming cost V 6 bases and J 0 bases, with 7 bases left between them. Germline V lookup: CDR1 MNHEY, CDR2 SMNVEV (reference sequence). CDR3 DNA sequence: TGTGCCAGCAGCCTTCATAGCACAGATACGCAGTATTTT. Translating gives CASSLHSTDTQYF.

V is TRBV4-3 and J is TRBJ2-7; D is ambiguous. Germline CDR1 is LGHNA and CDR2 is YSLEER. The CDR3 extends over 15 amino acids. Trimming removed 1 base from V and 0 bases from J, with 10 bases in between. The CDR3 DNA reads as TGCGCCAGCAGCCAAGTTATCGGCTTCTCCTACGAGCAGTACTTC. Translated, it gives CASSQVIGFSYEQYF.

V gene TRBV28 combines with J gene TRBJ2-7; 7 bases map to TRBD1. The CDR3 spans 16 residues. V shed 6 bases and J 0 bases; nucleotides not matched to a gene: 11. Germline V gives CDR1 MDHEN, CDR2 SYDVKM. The CDR3 DNA reads as TGTGCCAGCAGACAAACCGGGACAGAGTTCTCCTACGAGCAGTACTTC. Amino acid sequence: CASRQTGTEFSYEQYF. The full variable domain, with the rest looked up from reference TRBV28 and TRBJ2-7, is DVKVTQSSRYLVKRTGEKVFLECVQDMDHENMFWYRQDPGLGLRLIYFSYDVKMKEKGDIPEGYSVSREKKERFSLILESASTNQTSMYLCASRQTGTEFSYEQYFGPGTRLTVT.

The CDR3 nucleotides read TGTGCCACCTCCGATGGGACTAGCTCCTACAATGAGCAGTTCTTC. Translated: CATSDGTSSYNEQFF. The V gene is TRBV27, the J gene TRBJ2-1; 8 bases are a match to TRBD2. The CDR3 is made up of 15 amino acids. The J segment lost 0 bases and the V segment lost 10 bases, leaving 8 bases of the junction unmatched. The germline V gene encodes CDR1 MNHEY and CDR2 SMNVEV (reference sequence).

The chain has TRBV4-1 and TRBJ2-1; TRBD2 agrees at 12 bases. Germline CDR1 and CDR2: MGHRA and YSYEKL. CDR3 size: 16 residues. J was trimmed by 5 bases and V by 4 bases; bases with no gene match: 6. The CDR3 spells CASSPGTSGYNNEQFF. CDR3 nucleotide sequence: TGCGCCAGCAGCCCAGGGACTAGCGGGTACAACAATGAGCAGTTCTTC.

CDR3 DNA: TGTGCCAGCAGTCCCCCAGCGGACGGCTACAATGAGCAGTTCTTC. Protein product: CASSPPADGYNEQFF. This chain joins TRBV27 and TRBJ2-1; the D gene is possibly TRBD2 (5 bases). The V gene lost 5 bases and the J gene lost 3 bases, with 14 bases spanning the gap. CDR1 is MNHEY, CDR2 SMNVEV, per germline (reference sequence). This CDR3 is 15 amino acids long.

The chain carries TRBV5-6 and TRBJ1-5; D is perhaps TRBD1 (5 bases). CDR3 length equals 16 residues. Germline-derived CDR1 and CDR2 are SGHDT and YYEEEE. V dropped 4 bases and J dropped 4 bases, with 18 bases sitting between them. The CDR3 bases are TGTGCCAGCAGCCGGGCTACAGGACCCTTTAATCAGCCCCAGCATTTT. Translated: CASSRATGPFNQPQHF. Full variable domain (remainder filled in from reference TRBV5-6 and TRBJ1-5): DAGVTQSPTHLIKTRGQQVTLRCSPKSGHDTVSWYQQALGQGPQFIFQYYEEEERQRGNFPDRFSGHQFPNYSSELNVNALLLGDSALYLCASSRATGPFNQPQHFGDGTRLSIL.

The chain combines TRBV9 with TRBJ1-1, with TRBD1 as a possible D gene (6 bases). There are 16 residues in the CDR3. The germline V and J ends were trimmed by 2 bases and 3 bases, with 17 bases remaining between them. Germline V gene lookup returns CDR1 SGDLS and CDR2 YYNGEE. CDR3 in amino acids: CASSVDKTQGDTEAFF. CDR3 in DNA: TGTGCCAGCAGCGTCGACAAAACACAGGGCGACACTGAAGCTTTCTTT.

The J gene is TRBJ2-7, the V gene TRBV2; 10 bases match TRBD2. Per the germline V gene, CDR1 is SNHLY and CDR2 is FYNNEI. The J segment lost 4 bases and the V segment lost 4 bases, leaving 4 bases of the junction unmatched. The CDR3 consists of 14 residues. The CDR3 loop is CASSVSSGSYEQYF. In DNA form, the CDR3 reads TGTGCCAGCAGTGTTTCTAGCGGGAGTTACGAGCAGTACTTC. Filled out from reference TRBV2 and TRBJ2-7, the complete variable domain reads EPEVTQTPSHQVTQMGQEVILRCVPISNHLYFYWYRQILGQKVEFLVSFYNNEISEKSEIFDDQFSVERPDGSNFTLKIRSTKLEDSAMYFCASSVSSGSYEQYFGPGTRLTVT.

The V and J genes are TRBV6-6 and TRBJ2-7; 8 bases map to TRBD1. The germline gives CDR1 MNHNY, CDR2 SVGAGI (reference sequence). This CDR3 comprises 15 residues. With 4 bases clipped from V and 4 bases from J, the junction kept 9 bases outside the gene matches. This CDR3 reads CASSSVTGALYEQYF. The CDR3 DNA is TGTGCCAGCAGTTCCGTGACAGGGGCTTTATACGAGCAGTACTTC.

This clone appeared once. The rearrangement joins TRBV7-2 to TRBJ2-7, with D perhaps matching TRBD2 (6 bases). Trimming removed 5 bases at V and 2 bases at J, with 10 bases between. The CDR3 runs to 13 residues. Germline V gene data show CDR1 as SGHTA and CDR2 as FQGNSA. The CDR3 nucleotides read TGTGCCAGCAGCCAGTGGGGGGCCTACGAGCAGTACTTC. It yields the protein CASSQWGAYEQYF.

The chain combines TRBV4-1 with TRBJ2-4; 11 nucleotides agree with TRBD2. Germline values: CDR1 MGHRA, CDR2 YSYEKL. The CDR3 loop spans 17 amino acids. After removal of 4 bases from V and 3 bases from J, the junction contained 8 bases not matched to a gene. In DNA form, the CDR3 reads TGCGCCAGCAGCCCTTTGGTAGCGGGAGGGGGCAAAAACATTCAGTACTTC. Its translation: CASSPLVAGGGKNIQYF.

This chain links TRBV5-1 with TRBJ2-7; 7 nucleotides agree with TRBD1. Germline V CDR1 and CDR2: SGHRS, YFSETQ. The ends lost 4 bases at V and 3 bases at J; junction bases unmatched: 7. This CDR3 contains 14 residues. The CDR3 coding sequence is TGCGCCAGCAGCGTCGGGACAGTGGGCTACGAGCAGTACTTC. It is translated as CASSVGTVGYEQYF.

This sequence joins TRBV14 and TRBJ2-7, with 7 bases that match TRBD1. V lost 0 bases and J lost 2; bases outside the gene matches: 4. There are 15 residues in the CDR3. CDR1 and CDR2 from the germline V gene are SGHDN and FVKESK. The CDR3 region has the DNA TGTGCCAGCAGCCAAGATTGGGGGACAGCCTACGAGCAGTACTTC. This codes for CASSQDWGTAYEQYF.

The chain uses TRBV10-2 and TRBJ2-1; 8 nucleotides line up with TRBD2. The CDR3 is made up of 14 amino acids. Trimming took 4 bases from V and 6 from J; bases not matched to a gene: 5. CDR1 and CDR2 (germline): WSHSY, SAAADI. Here the CDR3 DNA reads TGCGCCAGCAGTGGGGGCGGGAGGCCCAATGAGCAGTTCTTC. Translating gives CASSGGGRPNEQFF.

The chain joins TRBV7-9 to TRBJ2-1, with 8 bases identical to TRBD2. The V and J ends lost 4 bases and 4 bases, in that order; junction bases with no gene match: 12. Per germline, CDR1 SEHNR and CDR2 FQNEAQ (reference sequence). The CDR3 is 17 residues long. CDR3 bases: TGTGCCAGCAGCTCAATACTAGGCGGGAGGCCTTACAATGAGCAGTTCTTC. Encoded protein: CASSSILGGRPYNEQFF. Complete variable domain (other parts from reference TRBV7-9 and TRBJ2-1): DTGVSQNPRHKITKRGQNVTFRCDPISEHNRLYWYRQTLGQGPEFLTYFQNEAQLEKSRLLSDRFSAERPKGSFSTLEIQRTEQGDSAMYLCASSSILGGRPYNEQFFGPGTRLTVL.

This chain connects TRBV7-8 to TRBJ2-7, with TRBD2 identical over 11 bases. CDR3 length equals 20 residues. Looked up from germline, CDR1 is SGHVS and CDR2 is FQNEAQ. Trimming at V came to 3 bases and at J to 1 base, leaving 17 bases not matched to a gene. The CDR3 protein is CASSFDRDSPSGRWSYEQYF. DNA for the CDR3: TGTGCCAGCAGCTTCGACCGGGACAGCCCTAGCGGGAGGTGGTCCTACGAGCAGTACTTC.